The TCR beta chain under discussion was sequenced for a study of T and B cells in COVID-19 patients. Study summary: At median age 34 years, recovered patients were younger than active-infection patients at under 70.

This CDR3 contains 13 residues. V lost 2 bases and J 7 bases, leaving 7 bases between the germline ends. CDR1 SGHDT and CDR2 YYEEEE come from the germline V gene. TRB rearrangements were amplified by multiplex PCR with BIOMED2 TRB-A/B primers. Via MiXCR, TCRdb re-called the multiplex PCR reads, giving one row per CDR3 protein. The sample shows 23,000 or so distinct CDR3 sequences, 30% to 35% of them seen only once. TRB was amplified from roughly 250-500 ng of blood genomic DNA. The sequenced sample consisted of blood. V and J are TRBV5-6 and TRBJ1-6; no reliable D call. This sequence originates from a human donor who had recovered from COVID-19. CDR3 sequence reads: CASSLYHNSPLHF. The CDR3 DNA reads as TGTGCCAGCAGCTTATACCACAATTCACCCCTCCACTTT.